This entry lists 22 T cell receptor beta chains sequenced from one sample in a study of cytomegalovirus exposure and HLA in healthy donors. PCR amplification relied on 60 Vbeta primers (plus 13 Jbeta primers). Sequenced by immunoSEQ multiplex PCR; TCRdb stores in-frame clones only, minus some. This table has approximately 200,000 clones, roughly 77% appearing once. The source material was PBMCs. These receptor sequences come from a woman between 25 and 40 years old in good health and CMV-seropositive.

The genes are TRBV27 and TRBJ2-7; 8 positions match TRBD2. Germline V gives CDR1 MNHEY, CDR2 SMNVEV (reference sequence). This CDR3 has 14 residues. With V trimmed by 4 bases and J by 2 bases, 4 bases remained unmatched. CDR3 residues: CASSSGTSTYEQYF. In DNA, the CDR3 is TGTGCCAGCAGTTCCGGGACTAGTACCTACGAGCAGTACTTC.

The chain carries TRBV7-9 and TRBJ2-5, with no clear D. CDR3 size: 14 residues. Germline loops: CDR1 SEHNR, CDR2 FQNEAQ (reference sequence). V dropped 6 bases and J dropped 4 bases, with 15 bases sitting between them. The CDR3 is CASSAANRRETQYF. CDR3 DNA: TGTGCCAGCAGTGCAGCAAACAGACGAGAGACCCAGTACTTC.

The V call is TRBV14, the J call TRBJ2-7; 8 positions match TRBD2. The germline V gene has CDR1 SGHDN and CDR2 FVKESK. The CDR3 totals 14 residues. The J segment lost 2 bases and the V segment lost 4 bases, leaving 4 bases of the junction unmatched. CDR3 coding DNA: TGTGCCAGCAGCCCCCAGGGACTAGCCTACGAGCAGTACTTC. It translates to CASSPQGLAYEQYF.

The gene calls are TRBV7-9 and TRBJ2-1; 14 bases agree with TRBD2. Germline lookup yields CDR1 SEHNR and CDR2 FQNEAQ (reference sequence). The CDR3 covers 16 residues. The ends lost 5 bases at V and 4 bases at J; junction bases unmatched: 4. Here the CDR3 reads CASSRLAGGGYNEQFF. The CDR3 bases are TGTGCCAGCAGCCGACTAGCGGGAGGGGGGTACAATGAGCAGTTCTTC.

Notes on this clone: Other nucleotide sequences from this sample produce the same CDR3. The genes are TRBV19 and TRBJ2-2, with D tentatively TRBD2 (5 bases). The CDR3 spans 17 residues. Germline lookup yields CDR1 LNHDA and CDR2 SQIVND (reference sequence). The V and J ends lost 0 bases and 2 bases respectively, with 13 bases between them. The CDR3, as DNA: TGTGCCAGTAGTATAGATTTGCGACGGGATAACACCGGGGAGCTGTTTTTT. It yields the protein CASSIDLRRDNTGELFF.

This chain uses TRBV28 with TRBJ2-7, with TRBD1 as a possible D gene (6 bases). The CDR3 covers 14 residues. The V gene lost 4 bases and the J gene lost 7 bases, with 17 bases spanning the gap. Germline assignment: CDR1 MDHEN and CDR2 SYDVKM. The CDR3 spells CASSWGHSLLEQYF. Here the CDR3 DNA reads TGTGCCAGCAGTTGGGGGCATTCCCTGCTTGAGCAGTACTTC.

This CDR3 is CASSPGTAGEQYF. The CDR3 region has the DNA TGCGCCAGCAGCCCGGGGACTGCCGGAGAGCAGTACTTC. The chain joins TRBV5-1 to TRBJ2-7, with D possibly TRBD2 on 6 matching bases. Trimming cost V 4 bases and J 7 bases, with 15 bases left between them. The CDR3 is 13 residues long. Germline-derived CDR1 and CDR2 are SGHRS and YFSETQ. The full variable domain, rest sourced from reference TRBV5-1 and TRBJ2-7, is KAGVTQTPRYLIKTRGQQVTLSCSPISGHRSVSWYQQTPGQGLQFLFEYFSETQRNKGNFPGRFSGRQFSNSRSEMNVSTLELGDSALYLCASSPGTAGEQYFGPGTRLTVT.

The chain is built from TRBV11-2 and TRBJ1-6; 10 nucleotides line up with TRBD1. V lost 5 bases, J lost 9 bases, and 1 base stayed unmatched. Per germline, CDR1 SGHAT and CDR2 FQNNGV. There are 13 residues in the CDR3. In DNA form, the CDR3 reads TGTGCCAGCAGCCGGGACAGGGGTTCACCCCTCCACTTT. It encodes CASSRDRGSPLHF. The variable domain in full, with the rest retrieved from reference TRBV11-2 and TRBJ1-6, is EAGVAQSPRYKIIEKRQSVAFWCNPISGHATLYWYQQILGQGPKLLIQFQNNGVVDDSQLPKDRFSAERLKGVDSTLKIQPAKLEDSAVYLCASSRDRGSPLHFGNGTRLTVT.

This chain connects TRBV23-1 to TRBJ2-7, with a possible D match to TRBD1 (6 bases). TRBV23-1 is identified as an open reading frame with a role that is uncertain. CDR3 length equals 16 residues. V lost 4 bases and J lost 3, with 19 bases in between. Here the CDR3 reads CASSRPPGHCFYEQYF. CDR3 DNA: TGCGCCAGCAGTCGACCCCCGGGACATTGTTTCTACGAGCAGTACTTC.

The rearrangement uses TRBV2 and TRBJ2-1; possibly TRBD1 for D (5 bases). The CDR3 consists of 15 residues. V lost 6 bases and J 4 bases, leaving 16 bases between the germline ends. Per germline, CDR1 SNHLY and CDR2 FYNNEI. The CDR3 bases are TGTGCCAGCAGCCGCCGTAGGGGTCTATACAATGAGCAGTTCTTC. This sequence encodes CASSRRRGLYNEQFF.

The V call is TRBV6-1, the J call TRBJ1-1; D is unclear. V was pared by 2 bases and J by 0 bases, with 10 bases between. The CDR3 runs 15 residues. In germline, CDR1 is MNHNS, CDR2 SASEGT. The CDR3 loop is CASSELVHMNTEAFF. The DNA of the CDR3 is TGTGCCAGCAGTGAATTGGTGCACATGAACACTGAAGCTTTCTTT.

The chain has TRBV7-2 and TRBJ2-5, with 9 bases identical to TRBD1. TRBJ2-7 matches the DNA end more closely, so the J call is doubtful. The germline V gene has CDR1 SGHTA and CDR2 FQGNSA. The CDR3 spans 15 residues. The CDR3 here is CASSAEGTGFHEQYF. In DNA form, the CDR3 reads TGTGCCAGCAGTGCCGAGGGGACAGGGTTCCACGAGCAGTACTTC.

The chain is built from TRBV15 and TRBJ2-3; D is unresolved. CDR3 length: 16 residues. V was trimmed by 0 bases and J by 1 base, leaving 11 bases between them. Per the germline V gene, CDR1 is LNHNV and CDR2 is YYDKDF (reference sequence). CDR3 bases: TGTGCCACCAGCAGAGAGGTCCACACACGCACAGATACGCAGTATTTT. As protein: CATSREVHTRTDTQYF.

The rearrangement uses TRBV4-1 and TRBJ2-5; 14 nucleotides line up with TRBD2. With V trimmed by 3 bases and J by 4 bases, 7 bases remained unmatched. The CDR3 sequence is 17 residues long. CDR1 MGHRA and CDR2 YSYEKL come from the germline V gene. The CDR3 is CASSQGTSGSGRETQYF. The CDR3 DNA is TGCGCCAGCAGCCAGGGGACTAGCGGGAGTGGTAGAGAGACCCAGTACTTC.

The chain carries TRBV7-9 and TRBJ2-5; 9 bases are a match to TRBD1. The J call may be wrong; the DNA end is better matched by TRBJ2-7. The CDR3 contains 14 residues. Germline V lookup: CDR1 SEHNR, CDR2 FQNEAQ (reference sequence). The CDR3 coding sequence is TGTGCCAGCAGCCAGACAGGGGGGCAATACGAGCAGTACTTC. Translation gives CASSQTGGQYEQYF.

This chain uses TRBV18 with TRBJ2-1, with TRBD1 identical over 7 bases. The CDR3 spans 15 residues. Germline CDR1 and CDR2: KGHSH and LQKENI. V shed 2 bases, J shed 4 bases, and the junction held 5 bases outside the gene matches. The CDR3 DNA follows: TGTGCCAGCTCACCAATTACAGGGGAATACAATGAGCAGTTCTTC. Its translation is CASSPITGEYNEQFF.

This clone turned up a few times. The J gene is TRBJ2-2, the V gene TRBV4-1; TRBD2 aligns across 8 bases. This CDR3 comprises 17 residues. Per the germline V gene, CDR1 is MGHRA and CDR2 is YSYEKL. The V segment lost 5 bases and the J segment 2 bases; nucleotides outside the gene matches: 10. CDR3 DNA sequence: TGCGCCAGCAGCTCGGGAGCGGGAGCCAGAAACACCGGGGAGCTGTTTTTT. Protein: CASSSGAGARNTGELFF.

The rearrangement uses TRBV5-8 and TRBJ2-4; a weak D match, TRBD2 (6 bases). This CDR3 spans 18 amino acids. Germline assignment: CDR1 SGHTS and CDR2 YDEGEE. The V end lost 3 bases, the J end lost 2 bases, and 21 bases lay between the germline ends. This chain's CDR3 is CASSWDSGTSLSKNIQYF. For the CDR3, the DNA is TGTGCCAGCAGCTGGGATAGCGGTACGTCCTTGTCCAAAAACATTCAGTACTTC. The full variable domain, rest sourced from reference TRBV5-8 and TRBJ2-4, is EAGVTQSPTHLIKTRGQQATLRCSPISGHTSVYWYQQALGLGLQFLLWYDEGEERNRGNFPPRFSGRQFPNYSSELNVNALELEDSALYLCASSWDSGTSLSKNIQYFGAGTRLSVL.

The chain uses TRBV2 and TRBJ2-1; 14 nucleotides match TRBD2. Unmatched junction bases numbered 3, after V lost 2 bases and J lost 6 bases. In germline, CDR1 is SNHLY, CDR2 FYNNEI. There are 16 residues in the CDR3. CDR3 protein: CASSEPGLAGGNEQFF. The CDR3 DNA is TGTGCCAGCAGTGAACCCGGACTAGCGGGAGGCAATGAGCAGTTCTTC.

The chain recombines TRBV5-4 with TRBJ2-1; D not resolved. Trimming removed 0 bases at V and 6 bases at J, with 10 bases between. From germline, CDR1 is SGHNT and CDR2 YYREEE (reference sequence). The length of the CDR3 is 14 residues. For the CDR3, the DNA is TGTGCCAGCAGCTTGGTAAACAACCTCAATGAGCAGTTCTTC. It yields the protein CASSLVNNLNEQFF.

This clone was observed a few times. The chain combines TRBV28 with TRBJ2-7; weak D call: TRBD1 (5 bases). The germline CDR1 and CDR2 sequences are MDHEN and SYDVKM. V was trimmed by 7 bases and J by 0 bases, leaving 13 bases between them. CDR3 length: 14 residues. This CDR3 is CASNLPGFSYEQYF. The DNA of the CDR3 is TGTGCCAGCAACCTACCAGGGTTCTCCTACGAGCAGTACTTC.

The chain is built from TRBV27 and TRBJ1-1, with TRBD1 matching 7 bases. This CDR3 is built from 13 residues. Germline-derived CDR1 and CDR2 are MNHEY and SMNVEV (reference sequence). Trimming removed 6 bases from V and 4 bases from J; junction bases left unmatched: 5. CDR3 sequence (DNA): TGTGCCAGCAGGGAGACAGGGATCACTGAAGCTTTCTTT. It is translated as CASRETGITEAFF.